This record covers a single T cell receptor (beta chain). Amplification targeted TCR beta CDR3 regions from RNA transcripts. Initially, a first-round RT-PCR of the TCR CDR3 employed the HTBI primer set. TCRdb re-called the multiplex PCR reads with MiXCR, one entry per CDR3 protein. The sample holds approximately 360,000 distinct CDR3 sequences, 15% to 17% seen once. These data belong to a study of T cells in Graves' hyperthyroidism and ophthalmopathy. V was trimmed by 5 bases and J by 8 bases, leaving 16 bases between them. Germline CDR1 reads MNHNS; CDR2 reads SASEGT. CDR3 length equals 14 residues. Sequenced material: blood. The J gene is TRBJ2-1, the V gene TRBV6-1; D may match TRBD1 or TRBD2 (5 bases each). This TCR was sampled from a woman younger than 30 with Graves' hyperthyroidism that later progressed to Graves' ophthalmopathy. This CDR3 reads CASSSGALGYEQFF. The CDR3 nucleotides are TGTGCCAGCAGTTCCGGGGCCCTGGGGTATGAGCAGTTCTTC.